Described below is a single T cell receptor (beta chain) sequence and its context. The antigen is undetermined. TCRdb's copy holds only in-frame clones and misses some; the assay was immunoSEQ multiplex PCR. The sample lists about 36,000 clones, about 80% occurring once. This sample is part of a study of a mutant IDH1 vaccine in newly diagnosed glioma. In the study overall: Vaccine administration was initiated 4-6 weeks following radiotherapy alone, or with temozolomide cycles. Most patients had received both radiotherapy and temozolomide, the prior options being radiotherapy, temozolomide, or both.

Overall study results and limits: Among all patients, vaccine-induced immune responses occurred in 85% to 95%. Changes in the top peripheral T cell clonotypes seemingly had no bearing on pseudoprogression.

Time point meaning: week 11, during vaccination. Doses of 300 ug of mutant IDH1 20-mer peptide were given with topical imiquimod. The V end was cut by 4 bases, the J end by 6 bases, with 19 bases between. The CDR3 extends over 15 amino acids. Per germline, CDR1 SGHRS and CDR2 YFSETQ. The input for sequencing was peripheral blood mononuclear cells (PBMCs), taken from a glioma patient whose treatment included an IDH1 peptide vaccine. The rearrangement links TRBV5-1 to TRBJ1-2, with a weak D call TRBD1 (5 bases). The receptor was derived from a woman aged 25 to 45 with glioma. Some clones in this sample may be carry-over from other donors' samples. CDR3 DNA: TGCGCCAGCAGCCTATACTCCAGGGACGAGCATGGCTACACCTTC. Translation gives CASSLYSRDEHGYTF.